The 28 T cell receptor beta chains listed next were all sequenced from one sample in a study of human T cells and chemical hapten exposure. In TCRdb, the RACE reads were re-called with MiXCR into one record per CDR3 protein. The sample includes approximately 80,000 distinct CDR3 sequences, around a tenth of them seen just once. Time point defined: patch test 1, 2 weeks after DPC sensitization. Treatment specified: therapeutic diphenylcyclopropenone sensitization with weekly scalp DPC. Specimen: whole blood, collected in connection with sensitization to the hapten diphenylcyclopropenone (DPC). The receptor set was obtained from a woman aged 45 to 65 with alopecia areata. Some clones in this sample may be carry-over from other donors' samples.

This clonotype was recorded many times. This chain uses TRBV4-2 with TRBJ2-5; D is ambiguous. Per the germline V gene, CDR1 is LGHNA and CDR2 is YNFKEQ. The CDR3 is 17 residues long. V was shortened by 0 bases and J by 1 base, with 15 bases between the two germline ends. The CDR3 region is CASSQDPGIHLQETQYF. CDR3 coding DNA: TGTGCCAGCAGCCAAGATCCTGGCATCCATCTCCAAGAGACCCAGTACTTC.

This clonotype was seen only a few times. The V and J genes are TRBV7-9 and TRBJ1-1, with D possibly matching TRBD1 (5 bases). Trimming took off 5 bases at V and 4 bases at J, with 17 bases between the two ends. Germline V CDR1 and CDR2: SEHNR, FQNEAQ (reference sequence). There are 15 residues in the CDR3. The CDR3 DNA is TGTGCCAGCAGCCCATCTCGGGGCTTCGGCACTGAAGCTTTCTTT. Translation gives CASSPSRGFGTEAFF. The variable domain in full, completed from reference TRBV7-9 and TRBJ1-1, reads DTGVSQNPRHKITKRGQNVTFRCDPISEHNRLYWYRQTLGQGPEFLTYFQNEAQLEKSRLLSDRFSAERPKGSFSTLEIQRTEQGDSAMYLCASSPSRGFGTEAFFGQGTRLTVV.

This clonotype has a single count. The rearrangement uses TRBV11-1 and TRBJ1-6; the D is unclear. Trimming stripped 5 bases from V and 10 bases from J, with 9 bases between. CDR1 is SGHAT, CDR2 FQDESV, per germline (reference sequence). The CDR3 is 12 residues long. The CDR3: CASSAERSPLHF. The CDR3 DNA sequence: TGTGCCAGCAGCGCTGAGAGGTCACCCCTCCACTTT.

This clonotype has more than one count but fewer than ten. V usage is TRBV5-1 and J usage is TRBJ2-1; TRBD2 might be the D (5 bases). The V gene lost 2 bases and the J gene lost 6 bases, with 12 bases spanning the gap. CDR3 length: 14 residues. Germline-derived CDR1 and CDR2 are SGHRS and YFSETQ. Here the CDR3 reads CASSFDSVSNEQFF. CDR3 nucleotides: TGCGCCAGCAGCTTCGATAGCGTTAGCAATGAGCAGTTCTTC.

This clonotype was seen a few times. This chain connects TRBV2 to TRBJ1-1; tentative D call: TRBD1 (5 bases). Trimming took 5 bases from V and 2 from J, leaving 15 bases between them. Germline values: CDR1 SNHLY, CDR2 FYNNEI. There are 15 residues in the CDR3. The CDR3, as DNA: TGTGCCAGCAGTAGCCCGGACAACGCTAACACTGAAGCTTTCTTT. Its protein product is CASSSPDNANTEAFF.

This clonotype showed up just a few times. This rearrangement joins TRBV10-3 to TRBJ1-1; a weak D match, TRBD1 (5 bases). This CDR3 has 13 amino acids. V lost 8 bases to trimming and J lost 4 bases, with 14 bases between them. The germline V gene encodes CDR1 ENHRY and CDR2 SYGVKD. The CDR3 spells CAIGAREVTEAFF. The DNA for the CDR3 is TGTGCCATCGGGGCAAGGGAGGTCACTGAAGCTTTCTTT.

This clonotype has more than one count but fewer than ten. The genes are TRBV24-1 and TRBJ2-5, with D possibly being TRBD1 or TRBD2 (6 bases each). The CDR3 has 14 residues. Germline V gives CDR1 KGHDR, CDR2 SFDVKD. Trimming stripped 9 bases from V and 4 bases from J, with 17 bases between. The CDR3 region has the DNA TGTGCCACCGGAAGGGGGGACCAAGTAGAGACCCAGTACTTC. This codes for CATGRGDQVETQYF.

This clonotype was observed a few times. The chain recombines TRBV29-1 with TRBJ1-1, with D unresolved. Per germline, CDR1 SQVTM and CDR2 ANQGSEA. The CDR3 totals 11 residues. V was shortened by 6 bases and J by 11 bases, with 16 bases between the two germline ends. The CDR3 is CSVGLSPYAFF. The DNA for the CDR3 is TGCAGCGTCGGACTATCTCCCTATGCTTTCTTT.

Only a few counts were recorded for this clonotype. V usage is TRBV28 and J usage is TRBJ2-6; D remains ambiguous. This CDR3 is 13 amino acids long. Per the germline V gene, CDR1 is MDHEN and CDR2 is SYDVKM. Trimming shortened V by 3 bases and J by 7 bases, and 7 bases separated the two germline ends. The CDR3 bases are TGTGCCAGCAGTTTCGATCCCGCCAACGTCCTGACTTTC. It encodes CASSFDPANVLTF.

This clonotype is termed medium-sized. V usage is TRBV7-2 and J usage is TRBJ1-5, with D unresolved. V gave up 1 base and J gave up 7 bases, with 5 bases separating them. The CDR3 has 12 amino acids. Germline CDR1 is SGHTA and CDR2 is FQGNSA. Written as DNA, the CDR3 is TGTGCCAGCAGCTTAGTAGGACAGCCCCAGCATTTT. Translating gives CASSLVGQPQHF.

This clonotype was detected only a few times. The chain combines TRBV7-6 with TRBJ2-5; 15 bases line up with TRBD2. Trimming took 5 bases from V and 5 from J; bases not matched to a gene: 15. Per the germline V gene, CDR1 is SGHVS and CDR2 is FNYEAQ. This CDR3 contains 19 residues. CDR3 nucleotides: TGTGCCAGCAGCCCCGGACAGGGACTAGCGGGGGGATATGGGGAGACCCAGTACTTC. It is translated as CASSPGQGLAGGYGETQYF.

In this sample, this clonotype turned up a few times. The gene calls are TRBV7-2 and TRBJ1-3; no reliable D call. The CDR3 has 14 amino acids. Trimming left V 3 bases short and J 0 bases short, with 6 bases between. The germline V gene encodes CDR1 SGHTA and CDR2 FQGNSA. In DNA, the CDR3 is TGTGCCAGCAGCTTGGGCCCCTCTGGAAACACCATATATTTT. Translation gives CASSLGPSGNTIYF.

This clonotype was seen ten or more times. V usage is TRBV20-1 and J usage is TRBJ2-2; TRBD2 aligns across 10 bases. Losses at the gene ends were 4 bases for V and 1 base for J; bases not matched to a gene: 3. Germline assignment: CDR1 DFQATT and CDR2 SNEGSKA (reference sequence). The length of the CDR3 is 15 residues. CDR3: CSAKTSGRNTGELFF. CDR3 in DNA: TGCAGTGCTAAGACTAGCGGGCGGAACACCGGGGAGCTGTTTTTT.

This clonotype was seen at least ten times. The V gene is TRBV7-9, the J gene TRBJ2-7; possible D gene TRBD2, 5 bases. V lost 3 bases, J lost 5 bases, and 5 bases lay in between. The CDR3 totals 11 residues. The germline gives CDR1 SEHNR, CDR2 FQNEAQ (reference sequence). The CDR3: CASSLRDEQYF. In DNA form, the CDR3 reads TGTGCCAGCAGCTTGAGGGACGAGCAGTACTTC.

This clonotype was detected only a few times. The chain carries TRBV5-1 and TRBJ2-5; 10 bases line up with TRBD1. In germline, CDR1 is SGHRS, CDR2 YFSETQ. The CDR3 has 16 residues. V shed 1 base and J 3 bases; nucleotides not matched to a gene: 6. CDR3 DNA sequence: TGCGCCAGCAGCTTGCCCGGGACAGGGGTGAAAGAGACCCAGTACTTC. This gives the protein CASSLPGTGVKETQYF.

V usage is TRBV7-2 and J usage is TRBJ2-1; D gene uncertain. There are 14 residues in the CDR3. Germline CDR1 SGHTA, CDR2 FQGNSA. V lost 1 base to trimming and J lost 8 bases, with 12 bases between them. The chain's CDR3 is CASSLVPSTHEQFF. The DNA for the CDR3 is TGTGCCAGCAGCTTAGTCCCCAGCACCCATGAGCAGTTCTTC.

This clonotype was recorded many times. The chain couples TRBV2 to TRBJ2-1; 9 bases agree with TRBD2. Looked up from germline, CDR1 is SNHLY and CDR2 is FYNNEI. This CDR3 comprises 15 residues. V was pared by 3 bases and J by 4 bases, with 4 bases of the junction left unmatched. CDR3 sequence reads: CASSDPSGRYNEQFF. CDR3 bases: TGTGCCAGCAGTGATCCCAGCGGGAGGTACAATGAGCAGTTCTTC.

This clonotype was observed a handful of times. In nucleotides, the CDR3 is TGTGCCACCAGCAGAGATCCAAGGCGATCCTACGAGCAGTACTTC. Its protein product is CATSRDPRRSYEQYF. This chain connects TRBV15 to TRBJ2-7; D call uncertain. V was shortened by 0 bases and J by 1 base, with 10 bases between the two germline ends. The CDR3 totals 15 residues. Germline V gene lookup returns CDR1 LNHNV and CDR2 YYDKDF (reference sequence). The variable domain in full, completed from reference TRBV15 and TRBJ2-7, reads DAMVIQNPRYQVTQFGKPVTLSCSQTLNHNVMYWYQQKSSQAPKLLFHYYDKDFNNEADTPDNFQSRRPNTSFCFLDIRSPGLGDTAMYLCATSRDPRRSYEQYFGPGTRLTVT.

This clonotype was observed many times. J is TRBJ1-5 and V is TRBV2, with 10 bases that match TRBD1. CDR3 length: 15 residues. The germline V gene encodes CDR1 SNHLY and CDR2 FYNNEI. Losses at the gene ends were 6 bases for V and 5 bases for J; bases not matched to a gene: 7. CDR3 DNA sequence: TGTGCCAGCAGGAGGGACAGGGGAACCGATCAGCCCCAGCATTTT. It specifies CASRRDRGTDQPQHF. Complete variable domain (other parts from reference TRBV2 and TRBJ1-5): EPEVTQTPSHQVTQMGQEVILRCVPISNHLYFYWYRQILGQKVEFLVSFYNNEISEKSEIFDDQFSVERPDGSNFTLKIRSTKLEDSAMYFCASRRDRGTDQPQHFGDGTRLSIL.

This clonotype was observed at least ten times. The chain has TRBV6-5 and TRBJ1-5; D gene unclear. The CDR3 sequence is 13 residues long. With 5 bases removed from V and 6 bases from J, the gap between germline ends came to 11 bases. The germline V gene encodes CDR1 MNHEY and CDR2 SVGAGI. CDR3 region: CASSTRGAQPQHF. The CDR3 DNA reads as TGTGCCAGCAGTACTCGCGGTGCTCAGCCCCAGCATTTT.

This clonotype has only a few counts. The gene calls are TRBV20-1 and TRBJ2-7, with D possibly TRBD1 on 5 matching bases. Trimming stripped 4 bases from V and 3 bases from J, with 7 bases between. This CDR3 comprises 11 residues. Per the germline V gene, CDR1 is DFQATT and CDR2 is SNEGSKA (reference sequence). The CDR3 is CSAIRVYEQYF. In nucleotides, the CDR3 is TGCAGTGCTATCAGGGTCTACGAGCAGTACTTC.

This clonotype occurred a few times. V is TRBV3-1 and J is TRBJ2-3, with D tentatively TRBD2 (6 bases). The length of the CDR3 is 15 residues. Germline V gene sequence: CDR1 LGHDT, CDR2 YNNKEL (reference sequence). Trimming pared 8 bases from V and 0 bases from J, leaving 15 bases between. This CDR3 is CASVPTGTSTDTQYF. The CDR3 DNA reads TGTGCCAGCGTTCCTACCGGGACTAGCACAGATACGCAGTATTTT.

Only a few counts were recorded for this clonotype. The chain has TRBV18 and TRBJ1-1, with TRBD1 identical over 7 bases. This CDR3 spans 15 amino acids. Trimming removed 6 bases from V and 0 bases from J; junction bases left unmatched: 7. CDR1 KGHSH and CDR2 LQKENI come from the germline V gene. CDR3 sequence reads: CASSPGGSMNTEAFF. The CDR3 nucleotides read TGTGCCAGCTCCCCAGGGGGTTCCATGAACACTGAAGCTTTCTTT.

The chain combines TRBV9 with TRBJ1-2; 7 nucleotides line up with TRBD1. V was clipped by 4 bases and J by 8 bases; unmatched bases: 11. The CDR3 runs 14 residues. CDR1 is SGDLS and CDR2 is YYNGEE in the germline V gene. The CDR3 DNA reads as TGTGCCAGCAGCCCTTCGACAGGGATCGGCGGCTACACCTTC. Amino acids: CASSPSTGIGGYTF.

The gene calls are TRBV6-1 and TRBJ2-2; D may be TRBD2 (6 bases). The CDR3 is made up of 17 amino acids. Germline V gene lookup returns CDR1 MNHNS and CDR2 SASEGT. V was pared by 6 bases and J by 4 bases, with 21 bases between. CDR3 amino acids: CASRGIAAGLGTGELFF. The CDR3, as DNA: TGTGCCAGCAGGGGTATAGCGGCGGGACTGGGCACCGGGGAGCTGTTTTTT.

In nucleotides, the CDR3 is TGTGCCAGCAGCCCTTCGACGGCAACTAATGAAAAACTGTTTTTT. Translated: CASSPSTATNEKLFF. The rearrangement uses TRBV7-9 and TRBJ1-4; D gene unclear. CDR3 size: 15 residues. Trimming pared 5 bases from V and 0 bases from J, leaving 10 bases between. From germline, CDR1 is SEHNR and CDR2 FQNEAQ (reference sequence).

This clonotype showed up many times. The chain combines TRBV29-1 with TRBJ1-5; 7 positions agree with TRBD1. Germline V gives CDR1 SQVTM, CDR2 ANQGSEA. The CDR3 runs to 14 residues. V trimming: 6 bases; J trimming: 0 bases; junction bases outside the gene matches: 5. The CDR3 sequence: CSVDTGVSNQPQHF. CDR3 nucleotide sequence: TGCAGCGTCGACACAGGGGTTAGCAATCAGCCCCAGCATTTT.

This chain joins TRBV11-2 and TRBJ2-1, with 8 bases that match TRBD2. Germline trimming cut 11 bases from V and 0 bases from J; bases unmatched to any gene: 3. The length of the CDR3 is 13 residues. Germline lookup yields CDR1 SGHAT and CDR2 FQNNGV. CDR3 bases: TGTGCCTCGAGCGGGAGCTCCTACAATGAGCAGTTCTTC. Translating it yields CASSGSSYNEQFF.